The 15 T cell receptor beta chains reported below all come from one sample, sequenced in a study of blood T cell repertoires in COVID-19. Profiled with immunoSEQ multiplex PCR; TCRdb holds only in-frame clones, not every one. Here the sample spans 95,000 to 150,000 clones, roughly 85% being singletons. Sequencing was performed on peripheral blood. The receptors were gathered from a human donor in a cohort sampled during active COVID-19.

The gene calls are TRBV5-1 and TRBJ1-1; 7 bases align to TRBD1. This CDR3 contains 14 residues. The V and J ends lost 5 bases and 4 bases, in that order; junction bases with no gene match: 8. Germline loops: CDR1 SGHRS, CDR2 YFSETQ. The CDR3 loop reads CASSRTTGATEAFF. In nucleotides, the CDR3 is TGCGCCAGCAGTCGTACAACAGGGGCCACTGAAGCTTTCTTT.

This clone was seen a single time. The V gene is TRBV2, the J gene TRBJ2-7; 8 positions match TRBD2. Germline values: CDR1 SNHLY, CDR2 FYNNEI. Trimming took 0 bases from V and 7 from J; bases not matched to a gene: 11. The CDR3 has 16 amino acids. Written as DNA, the CDR3 is TGTGCCAGCAGTGAAGCCGGACTAGCAGACCTCCTAGAGCAGTACTTC. Protein sequence: CASSEAGLADLLEQYF.

The chain joins TRBV7-8 to TRBJ2-7; 7 bases map to TRBD1. The V segment lost 5 bases and the J segment 5 bases; nucleotides outside the gene matches: 9. Germline V lookup: CDR1 SGHVS, CDR2 FQNEAQ. The CDR3 is made up of 14 amino acids. Here the CDR3 reads CASSRGRGSHEQYF. In DNA, the CDR3 is TGTGCCAGCAGCAGAGGCAGGGGGAGCCACGAGCAGTACTTC.

V gene TRBV7-9 combines with J gene TRBJ2-5; no reliable D call. The germline V and J ends were trimmed by 1 base and 2 bases, with 8 bases remaining between them. CDR1 and CDR2 (germline): SEHNR, FQNEAQ (reference sequence). The CDR3 extends over 14 amino acids. The CDR3 sequence is CASSLVIAQETQYF. The CDR3, as DNA: TGTGCCAGCAGCTTAGTTATAGCTCAAGAGACCCAGTACTTC.

This chain links TRBV11-2 with TRBJ2-7; D remains ambiguous. The germline V gene has CDR1 SGHAT and CDR2 FQNNGV. This CDR3 is 14 amino acids long. The V and J ends lost 5 bases and 1 base respectively, with 12 bases between them. For the CDR3, the DNA is TGTGCCAGCAGCCCCCTGGGCCTATCCTACGAGCAGTACTTC. Translating gives CASSPLGLSYEQYF.

This clone has just a few counts. The V call is TRBV19, the J call TRBJ1-6; no firm D call. The CDR3 runs 14 residues. Germline V gene data show CDR1 as LNHDA and CDR2 as SQIVND (reference sequence). V gave up 5 bases and J gave up 7 bases, with 12 bases separating them. DNA of the CDR3: TGTGCCAGTAGTCGGGGAGGGAGAAATTCACCCCTCCACTTT. Protein product: CASSRGGRNSPLHF.

The chain uses TRBV6-5 and TRBJ1-1; 11 nucleotides line up with TRBD1. The CDR3 spans 14 residues. The V gene's germline CDR1 is MNHEY and CDR2 SVGAGI. V lost 6 bases and J lost 5; bases outside the gene matches: 5. For the CDR3, the DNA is TGTGCCAGCAGCGACCGGGACAGGGGGACTGAAGCTTTCTTT. Protein sequence: CASSDRDRGTEAFF.

The chain combines TRBV18 with TRBJ2-2; no reliable D call. CDR1 and CDR2 (germline): KGHSH, LQKENI. The V and J ends lost 3 bases and 4 bases respectively, with 12 bases between them. CDR3 length: 15 amino acids. CDR3 loop: CASSPAPEVTGELFF. In DNA form, the CDR3 reads TGTGCCAGCTCACCGGCACCCGAGGTCACCGGGGAGCTGTTTTTT.

CDR3 DNA sequence: TGTGCCATCAGTGACGGAGCGGGGGGGCGGGATGAGCAGTTCTTC. Protein product: CAISDGAGGRDEQFF. The rearrangement joins TRBV10-3 to TRBJ2-1; 10 bases are shared with TRBD2. V was pared by 3 bases and J by 8 bases, with 7 bases of the junction left unmatched. The germline CDR1 and CDR2 sequences are ENHRY and SYGVKD. The CDR3 spans 15 residues.

The chain uses TRBV19 and TRBJ2-7, with 7 bases fitting TRBD1. The CDR3 contains 13 residues. The ends lost 4 bases at V and 5 bases at J; junction bases unmatched: 5. The germline V gene has CDR1 LNHDA and CDR2 SQIVND (reference sequence). CDR3: CASSKQGIHEQYF. Here the CDR3 DNA reads TGTGCCAGTAGTAAACAGGGGATCCACGAGCAGTACTTC.

This rearrangement joins TRBV24-1 to TRBJ2-7, with 10 bases matching TRBD1. Germline assignment: CDR1 KGHDR and CDR2 SFDVKD. The CDR3 sequence is 17 residues long. V gave up 1 base and J gave up 2 bases; unmatched junction bases: 7. CDR3 loop: CATSDLTLGQGPYEQYF. CDR3 coding DNA: TGTGCCACCAGTGATTTAACTCTGGGACAGGGGCCCTACGAGCAGTACTTC.

J is TRBJ2-7 and V is TRBV14; 11 nucleotides align to TRBD2. V shed 4 bases and J 2 bases; nucleotides not matched to a gene: 4. Germline V lookup: CDR1 SGHDN, CDR2 FVKESK. The CDR3 runs 15 residues. The CDR3 DNA sequence: TGTGCCAGCAGCCGAGGGACTAGCGGAGCCTACGAGCAGTACTTC. This encodes CASSRGTSGAYEQYF.

The table lists this clone with a few counts. This sequence joins TRBV7-6 and TRBJ2-3; the match to TRBD2 covers 9 bases. Looked up from germline, CDR1 is SGHVS and CDR2 is FNYEAQ. The V gene end was trimmed by 5 bases and the J gene end by 6 bases; junction bases not matched to a gene: 9. CDR3 size: 15 residues. The DNA of the CDR3 is TGTGCCAGCAGCCCGGAGGGGGCGGGAGGGGATACGCAGTATTTT. Translation gives CASSPEGAGGDTQYF.

V and J are TRBV7-9 and TRBJ1-1; no clear D gene. Germline V gives CDR1 SEHNR, CDR2 FQNEAQ (reference sequence). With 3 bases removed from V and 7 bases from J, the gap between germline ends came to 6 bases. The CDR3 covers 11 residues. For the CDR3, the DNA is TGTGCCAGCAGCTTCTCCGGTGAAGCTTTCTTT. Amino acid sequence: CASSFSGEAFF. The whole variable domain, filled in from reference TRBV7-9 and TRBJ1-1, reads DTGVSQNPRHKITKRGQNVTFRCDPISEHNRLYWYRQTLGQGPEFLTYFQNEAQLEKSRLLSDRFSAERPKGSFSTLEIQRTEQGDSAMYLCASSFSGEAFFGQGTRLTVV.

The chain combines TRBV24-1 with TRBJ2-1, with D possibly being TRBD2 (5 bases). From germline, CDR1 is KGHDR and CDR2 SFDVKD. Trimming took 2 bases from V and 9 from J, leaving 10 bases between them. The CDR3 is made up of 13 amino acids. CDR3 sequence reads: CATSDSPGVEQFF. The CDR3 bases are TGTGCCACCAGTGATTCCCCCGGGGTTGAGCAGTTCTTC.